This is a list of T cell receptor beta chains from one sample in a study of shared clonotypes between healthy human individuals. Profiling relied on immunoSEQ multiplex PCR, and the TCRdb table lists in-frame clones only, not all of them. The table shows 800,000 to 1,200,000 clones, with about 80% occurring only once. The sample consisted of memory CD4+ T cells from PBMCs. All receptors come from a man between 18 and 35 years old in good health. Some clones in this sample may be carry-over from other donors' samples. The CDR3 runs from the conserved cysteine through the conserved F or W. Each record gives: clone size, J gene, D gene, V gene, CDR3 length, CDR3 DNA, CDR3 protein. A D gene is named only where the DNA matches it firmly. Not all rows give a size; the values are once, few, many and, for expanded clones, a class.

>.|TRBJ1-2|TRBD1|TRBV5-1|15
TGCGCCAGCAGCTGGACCGGGACAGGGACGCTTGGCTACACCTTC
CASSWTGTGTLGYTF
>.|TRBJ2-3|.|TRBV10-2|13
TGCGCCAGCAGGGGGCTTAGCACAGATACGCAGTATTTT
CASRGLSTDTQYF
>few|TRBJ2-5|.|TRBV5-1|12
TGCGCCAGCAGACTAGGAATTGAGACCCAGTACTTC
CASRLGIETQYF
>.|TRBJ1-6|TRBD1|TRBV4-1|14
TGCGCCAGCAGCCCGGACAGGGGTTATTCACCCCTCCACTTT
CASSPDRGYSPLHF
>.|TRBJ2-3|.|TRBV6-5|14
TGTGCCAGCAGACGACCAGGGGGAGGGGATACGCAGTATTTT
CASRRPGGGDTQYF
>.|TRBJ2-2|.|TRBV12-2|12
TGTGCAAGTCGCACTAGCCACGGGGAGCTGTTTTTT
CASRTSHGELFF
>few|TRBJ1-1|TRBD1|TRBV13|14
TGTGCCAGCAGCTCCGACAGGGGAGACACTGAAGCTTTCTTT
CASSSDRGDTEAFF
>.|TRBJ2-3|.|TRBV2|12
TGTGCCAGCAGTGTGGGTCCAGATACGCAGTATTTT
CASSVGPDTQYF
>.|TRBJ1-1|.|TRBV12-5|15
TGTGCTAGTGGTTTGTTTACCGGGGCGGGCAGTGGAGCTTTCTTT
CASGLFTGAGSGAFF
>.|TRBJ1-2|.|TRBV27|14
TGTGCCAGCAGTTTACATCCGGCCATGGAGGGCTACACCTTC
CASSLHPAMEGYTF
>.|TRBJ2-3|.|TRBV5-6|15
TGTGCCAGCAGCCGGACGAGGGGAGCCGCAGATACGCAGTATTTT
CASSRTRGAADTQYF
>.|TRBJ2-3|TRBD2|TRBV11-2|15
TGTGCCAGCAGACACCCGGGACTAGCGGGAGGGATGCAGTATTTT
CASRHPGLAGGMQYF
>.|TRBJ1-3|.|TRBV9|17
TGTGCCAGCAGCAAGACGGATTGGAGAAGTACTGGAAACACCATATATTTT
CASSKTDWRSTGNTIYF
>.|TRBJ2-2|.|TRBV9|15
TGTGCCAGCAGCGTAACCTGGTCCCGGGCCGGGGAGCTGTTTTTT
CASSVTWSRAGELFF
>once|TRBJ1-3|TRBD1|TRBV30|11
TGTGCCTGTCGACAGGGGAGCACCATATATTTT
CACRQGSTIYF
>.|TRBJ1-2|TRBD1|TRBV9|17
TGTGCCAGCAGCGTAGAAGGGGCAGGGGGAGTTGGCTATGGCTACACCTTC
CASSVEGAGGVGYGYTF
>.|TRBJ2-7|.|TRBV29-1|12
TGCAGCGTTGAAAGTCTGACCTACGAGCAGTACTTC
CSVESLTYEQYF
>.|TRBJ2-5|TRBD2|TRBV19|14
TGTGCCAGTAAAAGCGGGACGGCCCAAGAGACCCAGTACTTC
CASKSGTAQETQYF
>.|TRBJ2-3|.|TRBV5-1|13
TGCGCCAGCAGCCTGGTCCCCACAGATACGCAGTATTTT
CASSLVPTDTQYF
>.|TRBJ2-4|TRBD2|TRBV7-2|16
TGTGCCAGCAGCCCGCTGACTAGCGGGAGTGTGGACATTCAGTACTTC
CASSPLTSGSVDIQYF
>.|TRBJ1-3|.|TRBV7-3|13
TGTGCCAGCAGCTTAGGGTCTGGAAACACCATATATTTT
CASSLGSGNTIYF
>once|TRBJ2-2|TRBD2|TRBV28|16
TGTGCCAGCACCCTTAGCGGGCCTGCGAACACCGGGGAGCTGTTTTTT
CASTLSGPANTGELFF
>.|TRBJ2-5|.|TRBV5-1|15
TGCGCCAGCAGCTTGAATCGTCAGGCGGGAGAGACCCAGTACTTC
CASSLNRQAGETQYF
>once|TRBJ2-3|.|TRBV9|14
TGTGCCAGCAGCAAGAGGGGGGACGCAGATACGCAGTATTTT
CASSKRGDADTQYF
>.|TRBJ1-5|.|TRBV10-3|14
TGTGCCATCAGCCGTGGGGCGGGGGATCAGCCCCAGCATTTT
CAISRGAGDQPQHF